The clone carrying this T cell receptor beta chain was found once. Antigen unknown. These data come from a study of shared clonotypes between healthy human individuals. Across the study: Each donor contributed plates that comprised three CD4 naive, three CD4 memory, two CD8 naive and one CD8 memory. Study-wide results and caveats: Shared clonotypes: approximately 5% naive CD4, around 3.7% naive CD8, over 2% memory CD4, under 0.45% memory CD8.

Per the germline V gene, CDR1 is SNHLY and CDR2 is FYNNEI. This CDR3 is built from 14 residues. After removal of 5 bases from V and 6 bases from J, the junction contained 9 bases not matched to a gene. In the original analysis: Filtering was not the same, since immunoSEQ gave junction-only sequences without quality scores. Profiling relied on immunoSEQ multiplex PCR, and the TCRdb table lists in-frame clones only, not all of them. V and J calls and clone size are copied from that table; D and trimming were computed from the DNA. The table shows 2 million or so clones, with roughly 96% occurring only once. A CD45RA-negative memory subset and a CD45RA+ naive subset were separated from the CD4+ cells.

The chain combines TRBV2 with TRBJ1-1; 7 nucleotides align to TRBD1. The specimen was naive CD4+ T cells sorted from blood. Stated subset: CD45RA+ positively selected. The sequence came from a man between 18 and 29 years old in good health. The CDR3 loop reads CASSYLTGEAEAFF. The CDR3 DNA follows: TGTGCCAGCAGTTACCTTACAGGGGAGGCTGAAGCTTTCTTT.